A selection of T cell receptor beta chains follows, all from one sample in a study of cytomegalovirus exposure and HLA in healthy donors. TCRdb keeps only in-frame clones here, not all; method: immunoSEQ multiplex PCR. The sample yields 55,000 to 70,000 clones, just under 95% seen once. Sequenced sample: PBMCs. Receptors originate from a man younger than 30 in good health and CMV-seronegative. The CDR3 runs from the conserved cysteine through the conserved F or W. The D gene is left open where the match is weak. Clone size is shown for a subset of rows, as once, few, many or a class of expanded clone.

CDR3	DNA	V	J	D	size
CASRRTGVSNQPQHF	TGTGCCAGCAGAAGAACAGGGGTGAGCAATCAGCCCCAGCATTTT	TRBV27	TRBJ1-5	TRBD1	-
CASSVGIMGEGKFNEQFF	TGTGCCAGCAGCGTAGGTATCATGGGGGAGGGAAAATTTAATGAGCAGTTCTTC	TRBV9	TRBJ2-1	TRBD2	-
CASSLNGNTEAFF	TGTGCCAGCAGCTTAAACGGGAACACTGAAGCTTTCTTT	TRBV11-2	TRBJ1-1	-	-
CASSQTGSNQPQHF	TGTGCCAGCAGCCAGACAGGGAGTAATCAGCCCCAGCATTTT	TRBV7-9	TRBJ1-5	TRBD1	-
CASSPWAGMNTIYF	TGTGCCAGCTCACCATGGGCGGGGATGAACACCATATATTTT	TRBV18	TRBJ1-3	-	-
CASSEVGGRVYGYTF	TGTGCCAGCAGTGAAGTAGGGGGCCGAGTCTATGGCTACACCTTC	TRBV2	TRBJ1-2	TRBD1	-
CASSLVDRQETQYF	TGTGCCAGCAGCTTAGTGGACAGGCAAGAGACCCAGTACTTC	TRBV11-2	TRBJ2-5	TRBD1	few
CASIGGGYGYTF	TGTGCCAGTATAGGTGGAGGCTATGGCTACACCTTC	TRBV19	TRBJ1-2	-	-
CASSLDSGRVYNEQFF	TGTGCCAGCAGCTTGGACAGCGGGAGGGTTTACAATGAGCAGTTCTTC	TRBV5-6	TRBJ2-1	TRBD2	-
CASSQERERGNQPQHF	TGCGCCAGCAGCCAAGAGCGGGAAAGGGGTAATCAGCCCCAGCATTTT	TRBV4-3	TRBJ1-5	-	-
CASTQDRSNYGYTF	TGCGCCAGCACCCAGGACAGGTCTAACTATGGCTACACCTTC	TRBV10-2	TRBJ1-2	TRBD1	-
CASSERAGEGEGYTF	TGTGCCAGCAGTGAAAGGGCAGGGGAGGGAGAAGGCTACACCTTC	TRBV6-1	TRBJ1-2	-	once
CASSSLQGIPEAFF	TGTGCCAGCAGCTCGCTACAGGGTATCCCTGAAGCTTTCTTT	TRBV9	TRBJ1-1	-	-
CASSFSAGGSYNEQFF	TGTGCCAGCAGTTTCTCGGCGGGAGGGTCCTACAATGAGCAGTTCTTC	TRBV28	TRBJ2-1	TRBD2	-
CATQREATYEQYF	TGTGCCACCCAGCGGGAGGCCACCTACGAGCAGTACTTC	TRBV6-5	TRBJ2-7	TRBD2	-
CASRSAAGEIYGYTF	TGTGCCAGTAGATCAGCGGCAGGTGAGATCTATGGCTACACCTTC	TRBV19	TRBJ1-2	-	-
CASSLYRETQYF	TGTGCCAGCAGCTTGTACCGGGAGACCCAGTACTTC	TRBV5-6	TRBJ2-5	-	-
CASQNTGELFF	TGTGCCAGCCAAAACACCGGGGAGCTGTTTTTT	TRBV11-3	TRBJ2-2	-	-
CASSDGTSVPYEQYF	TGTGCCAGCAGCGACGGGACTAGCGTTCCCTACGAGCAGTACTTC	TRBV11-2	TRBJ2-7	TRBD2	-
CASYGGHLRTYNQPQHF	TGTGCCAGCTACGGGGGGCACCTTCGAACATATAATCAGCCCCAGCATTTT	TRBV28	TRBJ1-5	-	-
CASSSGQARTEAFF	TGTGCCAGCAGTTCGGGACAGGCCCGCACTGAAGCTTTCTTT	TRBV2	TRBJ1-1	TRBD1	-
CASSYSMGSSYEQYF	TGTGCCAGCAGTTACTCGATGGGCAGCTCCTACGAGCAGTACTTC	TRBV6-5	TRBJ2-7	-	-
CASSFGESTDTQYF	TGTGCCAGCAGTTTCGGGGAGAGCACAGATACGCAGTATTTT	TRBV28	TRBJ2-3	-	-
CASSSNRDRAGELFF	TGTGCCAGCAGTTCTAATCGGGACAGGGCCGGGGAGCTGTTTTTT	TRBV28	TRBJ2-2	TRBD1	-
CASSAPPSSYNEQFF	TGCGCCAGCAGCGCCCCTCCGAGCTCCTACAATGAGCAGTTCTTC	TRBV10-2	TRBJ2-1	-	-
CASSFAVGEAPYEQYF	TGTGCCAGCAGTTTCGCAGTGGGGGAGGCCCCCTACGAGCAGTACTTC	TRBV27	TRBJ2-7	-	-
CASSLWGGQFNSYEQYF	TGTGCCAGCAGTTTATGGGGTGGACAGTTCAACTCCTACGAGCAGTACTTC	TRBV28	TRBJ2-7	-	-
CASSTGVGELFF	TGTGCCAGCTCCACAGGGGTCGGGGAGCTGTTTTTT	TRBV2	TRBJ2-2	TRBD1	-
CASSEETGIEAFF	TGTGCCAGCAGTGAGGAGACAGGGATTGAAGCTTTCTTT	TRBV2	TRBJ1-1	TRBD1	-
CASSIIGGPDDTDTQYF	TGTGCCAGTAGTATTATCGGAGGTCCCGACGACACAGATACGCAGTATTTT	TRBV19	TRBJ2-3	-	-
CASSDHPGQGTLEQYF	TGTGCCAGCAGTGATCATCCGGGACAGGGGACCCTCGAGCAGTACTTC	TRBV25-1	TRBJ2-7	TRBD1	-
CASSFRLAWSSTGELFF	TGTGCCAGCAGCTTTCGTTTAGCCTGGTCCTCCACCGGGGAGCTGTTTTTT	TRBV7-2	TRBJ2-2	-	-
CASSLLGGSSGKNIQYF	TGTGCCAGCAGTTTATTAGGTGGCAGCTCGGGCAAAAACATTCAGTACTTC	TRBV27	TRBJ2-4	-	-
CASSQQGSGNTIYF	TGTGCCAGCAGCCAACAGGGTTCTGGAAACACCATATATTTT	TRBV13	TRBJ1-3	-	once
CASSLDSPGQGKNIQYF	TGCGCCAGCAGCTTGGACTCCCCGGGACAGGGGAAGAACATTCAGTACTTC	TRBV5-1	TRBJ2-4	TRBD1	-
CASSGRTSGRINEQFF	TGCGCCAGCAGCGGGAGGACTAGCGGGAGGATCAATGAGCAGTTCTTC	TRBV5-1	TRBJ2-1	TRBD2	-
CASSEGPARGAYEQYF	TGTGCCAGCAGTGAAGGGCCAGCGAGAGGAGCCTACGAGCAGTACTTC	TRBV2	TRBJ2-7	-	-
CASSQDLGQGYEKLFF	TGCGCCAGCAGCCAAGATTTGGGGCAGGGTTATGAAAAACTGTTTTTT	TRBV4-3	TRBJ1-4	-	-
CASRKPGGGGTEAFF	TGTGCCAGCAGAAAACCCGGCGGGGGGGGCACTGAAGCTTTCTTT	TRBV7-9	TRBJ1-1	-	-
CASSPRQDTDTQYF	TGTGCCAGCAGCCCCAGACAGGACACAGATACGCAGTATTTT	TRBV5-5	TRBJ2-3	-	-
CASSLEGLAGVSEETQYF	TGTGCCAGCAGCTTAGAAGGGCTAGCGGGAGTCAGTGAGGAGACCCAGTACTTC	TRBV7-8	TRBJ2-5	TRBD2	-
CASSEWQGPYEQYF	TGTGCCAGCAGTGAATGGCAGGGGCCCTACGAGCAGTACTTC	TRBV6-1	TRBJ2-7	-	-
CASSLLALGWDTQYF	TGTGCCAGCAGCTTACTAGCTTTGGGCTGGGATACGCAGTATTTT	TRBV11-3	TRBJ2-3	-	-
CASSLDTGMNTEAFF	TGTGCCAGCAGCCTTGACACAGGGATGAACACTGAAGCTTTCTTT	TRBV7-8	TRBJ1-1	-	-
CASSAGTSSTDTQYF	TGTGCCAGCAGCGCCGGGACTTCTAGCACAGATACGCAGTATTTT	TRBV2	TRBJ2-3	-	-
CSVARVMNTEAFF	TGCAGCGTTGCGCGGGTCATGAACACTGAAGCTTTCTTT	TRBV29-1	TRBJ1-1	-	few
CASSRAGVGETQYF	TGTGCCAGCAGCCGGGCAGGGGTCGGAGAGACCCAGTACTTC	TRBV7-9	TRBJ2-5	-	once
CASTSTGLAAYNEQFF	TGTGCCAGCACCTCCACTGGGCTAGCGGCCTACAATGAGCAGTTCTTC	TRBV7-9	TRBJ2-1	TRBD2	-